The 8 T cell receptor beta chains below were found in one sample sequenced in a study of tumor-infiltrating lymphocytes in primary liver carcinoma. A primer in the constant region served to generate TCR beta cDNA from 500 to 600 ng of total RNA. Generation of the TCR beta libraries relied on three nested multiplex PCR rounds using slightly modified ARM-PCR. Use of TRBV1-TRBV30 forward primers with a C-beta reverse primer characterized the first two PCR rounds, which lasted about 11 cycles each. TCRdb re-called the multiplex PCR reads through MiXCR, storing one row per CDR3 protein. The table lists fewer than 350,000 distinct CDR3 sequences, around 60% of them singletons. The authors took blood RNA from unsorted whole blood and also extracted germline DNA. The sequenced sample was peripheral blood. These receptors all come from a man in his forties or fifties with primary liver carcinoma and hepatitis B virus infection.

For this clonotype: Sequence at one end of the junction differs from germline and may be a read error. This chain uses TRBV11-2 with TRBJ2-1, with D uncertain. The CDR3 totals 17 residues. Germline V gene data show CDR1 as SGHAT and CDR2 as FQNNGV. Written as DNA, the CDR3 is TGTGCCAGCACCCGCCCTGTAGCCTCAAGTAGGGTCAATGAGCACTTCTTC. It yields the protein CASTRPVASSRVNEHFF.

A remark on this clonotype: A much larger clone differs from this one at a single base, so this may be a read error. The chain has TRBV10-2 and TRBJ2-1; 9 bases are shared with TRBD2. The CDR3 sequence is 13 residues long. Germline CDR1 reads WSHSY; CDR2 reads SAAADI. V lost 8 bases, J lost 12 bases, and 11 bases stayed unmatched. The CDR3 sequence is CASSTSGSGGQFF. The CDR3 DNA reads TGCGCCAGCTCGACTAGCGGCTCAGGAGGGCAGTTCTTC.

About this clonotype: A much larger clone lies one base from this, so it may be a read error. The chain is built from TRBV6-2 or TRBV6-3 and TRBJ2-5; no clear D. There are 12 residues in the CDR3. Trimming cost V 0 bases and J 7 bases, with 6 bases left between them. Looked up from germline, CDR1 is MNHEY and CDR2 is SVGEGT. The CDR3 reads CASSYSWGTQYF. The CDR3 bases are TGTGCCAGCAGTTACTCTTGGGGGACCCAGTACTTC.

Details on this clonotype: This could be a read error, since a much larger clone is one nucleotide away. The gene calls are TRBV10-3 and TRBJ2-3; D call uncertain. CDR1 and CDR2 from the germline V gene are ENHRY and SYGVKD. The CDR3 consists of 13 residues. The CDR3: CAISESGSNTKYF. In DNA form, the CDR3 reads TGTGCCATCAGTGAGTCGGGCAGTAATACGAAGTATTTT.

In the case of this clonotype: The junction and the germline gene differ at one end; a read error may be behind it. The rearrangement links TRBV4-1 to TRBJ2-7; D may be TRBD2 (7 bases). The CDR3 length is 16 residues. Germline lookup yields CDR1 MGHRA and CDR2 YSYEKL. CDR3 nucleotides: TGCGCCAGGAGCCAAGCCGGGGGGCAAATCTCCTATGAGCAGTACTTC. This codes for CARSQAGGQISYEQYF.

Regarding this clonotype: A read error may produce the germline difference seen at one junction end. The gene calls are TRBV11-2 and TRBJ2-7; D unresolved. This CDR3 has 13 amino acids. The V gene's germline CDR1 is SGHAT and CDR2 FQNNGV. CDR3 nucleotides: TGTGCCGGCAGCTCCCCCGAGAGGTACGAGCAGTACTTC. This codes for CAGSSPERYEQYF.

The rearrangement uses TRBV7-9 and TRBJ1-1; TRBD1 matches at 8 bases. Germline V gene lookup returns CDR1 SEHNR and CDR2 FQNEAQ (reference sequence). This CDR3 has 14 amino acids. After removal of 4 bases from V and 5 bases from J, the junction contained 6 bases not matched to a gene. The CDR3 nucleotides are TGTGCCAGCAGCTACTTGGACAGGGATACTGAAGCTTTCTTT. Translating gives CASSYLDRDTEAFF. Full variable domain (missing parts from reference TRBV7-9 and TRBJ1-1): DTGVSQNPRHKITKRGQNVTFRCDPISEHNRLYWYRQTLGQGPEFLTYFQNEAQLEKSRLLSDRFSAERPKGSFSTLEIQRTEQGDSAMYLCASSYLDRDTEAFFGQGTRLTVV.

On this clonotype itself: At one of its ends the junction is not consistent with the germline gene, which may arise from a read error. The chain has TRBV11-3 and TRBJ2-7; no definite D call. Germline values: CDR1 SGHNT, CDR2 YENEEA. This CDR3 has 13 residues. The CDR3 DNA is TGTGCCAGCAGCTTAGCAGTCCACCACAAGCACTACTTC. Its protein is CASSLAVHHKHYF.